The sequence of this T cell receptor beta chain was determined in a study of T cell responses to AZD1222 COVID-19 vaccine. Trimming cost V 5 bases and J 4 bases, with 9 bases left between them. Looked up from germline, CDR1 is SQVTM and CDR2 is ANQGSEA. This CDR3 contains 12 residues. This clone was seen just once. Its antigen is not known. Measured with immunoSEQ multiplex PCR; TCRdb has only the in-frame clones, and not every one. The sample includes some 130,000 clones, approximately 90% of them seen just once. Study-level results: It was only a handful of AZD1222 recipients who were seropositive at baseline. Spike regions recognized by vaccine-associated CD4 TCRs spanned the protein, led by 160-218 and 743-854. There were mostly white British donors and more females than males, and clonal diversity was possibly underestimated. In the spike-specific TCR repertoire, nearly half reportedly target unmutated variant regions.

The specimen was peripheral blood, collected on day 0 of AZD1222 vaccination. This sequence joins TRBV29-1 and TRBJ1-5; tentative D call: TRBD1 (5 bases). This clonotype originated in an adult in good health. CDR3 sequence: CSVIKGNQPQHF. The CDR3 DNA reads TGCAGCGTTATTAAGGGGAATCAGCCCCAGCATTTT.